Below are 18 T cell receptor beta chains sequenced from a single sample in a study of blood T cell repertoires in COVID-19. Assay used: immunoSEQ multiplex PCR; TCRdb lists only in-frame clones, some missing. This table has around 260,000 clones, 80% to 85% appearing once. Input material: peripheral blood. Source of these receptors: a person aged 65 to 79 with COVID-19, enrolled during active disease.

The chain links TRBV7-2 to TRBJ2-3, with a possible D match to TRBD2 (6 bases). The CDR3 totals 14 residues. The germline V gene has CDR1 SGHTA and CDR2 FQGNSA. V dropped 2 bases and J dropped 6 bases, with 12 bases sitting between them. The CDR3 loop is CASSLRAGLDTQYF. The CDR3 bases are TGTGCCAGCAGCTTACGGGCGGGGCTTGATACGCAGTATTTT.

This clone has at least ten counts. The same CDR3 is also encoded by other DNA sequences in this sample. The chain links TRBV6-2 or TRBV6-3 to TRBJ2-3; possible D gene TRBD2, 5 bases. The germline CDR1 and CDR2 sequences are MNHEY and SVGEGT. V gave up 0 bases and J gave up 5 bases, with 6 bases separating them. The CDR3 length is 13 residues. CDR3 nucleotides: TGTGCCAGCAGTTACTCGGGAGTAGATACGCAGTATTTT. This gives the protein CASSYSGVDTQYF.

The CDR3 spells CAIEAESTDTQYF. The CDR3 region has the DNA TGTGCCATCGAAGCGGAGAGTACAGATACGCAGTATTTT. This chain links TRBV10-3 with TRBJ2-3, with D perhaps TRBD2 (5 bases). Trimming removed 8 bases from V and 3 bases from J, with 12 bases in between. The CDR3 has 13 residues. The V gene's germline CDR1 is ENHRY and CDR2 SYGVKD.

The rearrangement uses TRBV6-2 or TRBV6-3 and TRBJ1-6, with D possibly TRBD1 on 5 matching bases. There are 13 residues in the CDR3. V was clipped by 4 bases and J by 9 bases, with 10 bases between them. The germline V gene has CDR1 MNHEY and CDR2 SVGEGT. For the CDR3, the DNA is TGTGCCAGCAGTTTGGGGCGCGGTTCACCCCTCCACTTT. Protein: CASSLGRGSPLHF.

The rearrangement links TRBV11-3 to TRBJ2-3; the match to TRBD2 covers 10 bases. The CDR3 spans 16 residues. J lost 4 bases, V lost 1 base, and 5 bases had no gene match. The germline CDR1 and CDR2 sequences are SGHNT and YENEEA. CDR3 sequence: CASSLGGLAGADTQYF. The CDR3 DNA reads as TGTGCCAGCAGCTTAGGTGGGCTAGCGGGAGCAGATACGCAGTATTTT.

This clone showed up just a few times. The CDR3 here is CASSLRAGVNSPLHF. CDR3 coding DNA: TGTGCCAGCAGTTTAAGGGCAGGGGTAAATTCACCCCTCCACTTT. The V and J genes are TRBV28 and TRBJ1-6; D perhaps matches TRBD1 (6 bases). Germline V lookup: CDR1 MDHEN, CDR2 SYDVKM. Trimming stripped 2 bases from V and 7 bases from J, with 12 bases between. This CDR3 is 15 amino acids long.

The J gene is TRBJ2-5, the V gene TRBV5-4, with D maybe TRBD1 (6 bases). V lost 2 bases to trimming and J lost 5 bases, with 13 bases between them. The CDR3 runs 14 residues. CDR1 is SGHNT and CDR2 is YYREEE in the germline V gene (reference sequence). CDR3 in DNA: TGTGCCAGCAGCTTACAGGGAAATAGCGAGACCCAGTACTTC. Amino acids: CASSLQGNSETQYF.

The chain employs TRBV19 and TRBJ1-5; 8 bases align to TRBD1. This CDR3 spans 16 amino acids. The trim removed 6 bases at V and 4 bases at J, leaving 11 bases unmatched. CDR1 is LNHDA and CDR2 is SQIVND in the germline V gene (reference sequence). The CDR3 nucleotides read TGTGCCAGTAGAACTAGGGACAGGACGCTAAATCAGCCCCAGCATTTT. This codes for CASRTRDRTLNQPQHF. Looking up the rest from reference TRBV19 and TRBJ1-5 gives the full variable domain: DGGITQSPKYLFRKEGQNVTLSCEQNLNHDAMYWYRQDPGQGLRLIYYSQIVNDFQKGDIAEGYSVSREKKESFPLTVTSAQKNPTAFYLCASRTRDRTLNQPQHFGDGTRLSIL.

This chain joins TRBV6-1 and TRBJ1-5, with TRBD1 identical over 8 bases. Germline CDR1 MNHNS, CDR2 SASEGT. Trimming took 2 bases from V and 11 from J; bases not matched to a gene: 8. CDR3 size: 14 residues. CDR3 sequence (DNA): TGTGCCAGCAGTGAACAGGACAGGGTATCAGCCCAGCATTTT. It codes for CASSEQDRVSAQHF.

The chain has TRBV29-1 and TRBJ1-2, with D possibly being TRBD1 (6 bases). Looked up from germline, CDR1 is SQVTM and CDR2 is ANQGSEA. V gave up 5 bases and J gave up 8 bases, with 30 bases separating them. The CDR3 has 17 residues. CDR3 sequence (DNA): TGCAGCGTTTACCCCACCCCGGTGAGCCCCGGGGGGGGCGGCTACACCTTC. It codes for CSVYPTPVSPGGGGYTF.

The table lists this clone with a few counts. The genes are TRBV7-3 and TRBJ2-2; 7 bases fit TRBD1. V was clipped by 2 bases and J by 3 bases; unmatched bases: 12. Germline CDR1 and CDR2: SGHTA and FQGTGA. The CDR3 consists of 18 residues. The CDR3 is CASSLSTGSPQYTGELFF. The CDR3 coding sequence is TGTGCCAGCAGCTTATCGACAGGGTCCCCTCAGTACACCGGGGAGCTGTTTTTT.

In DNA, the CDR3 is TGCGCCAGCAGCCAGTTTGCCCCCAGGGAACGATCAGCCAAAAACATTCAGTACTTC. This codes for CASSQFAPRERSAKNIQYF. This chain joins TRBV4-3 and TRBJ2-4, with D maybe TRBD1 (5 bases). CDR3 size: 19 residues. Trimming removed 3 bases from V and 0 bases from J, with 21 bases in between. Germline assignment: CDR1 LGHNA and CDR2 YSLEER.

This clone showed up just once. The genes are TRBV5-4 and TRBJ2-6; 7 bases are a match to TRBD2. The CDR3 extends over 18 amino acids. V shed 6 bases and J 0 bases; nucleotides not matched to a gene: 12. Germline assignment: CDR1 SGHNT and CDR2 YYREEE (reference sequence). CDR3 sequence: CASTLTRGGVSGANVLTF. CDR3 DNA: TGTGCCAGCACACTAACCCGTGGGGGGGTCTCTGGGGCCAACGTCCTGACTTTC. Based on the CDR3 plus reference TRBV5-4 and TRBJ2-6, the full variable domain is ETGVTQSPTHLIKTRGQQVTLRCSSQSGHNTVSWYQQALGQGPQFIFQYYREEENGRGNFPPRFSGLQFPNYSSELNVNALELDDSALYLCASTLTRGGVSGANVLTFGAGSRLTVL.

The V and J genes are TRBV21-1 and TRBJ2-5; the DNA was not compared with TRBD2, the D call given in the table. TRBV21-1 is a pseudogene locus. The CDR3 covers 17 residues. CDR3 amino acids: CASSKALVFGGPETQYF. CDR3 DNA: TGTGCCAGCAGCAAAGCCTTGGTCTTCGGGGGTCCAGAGACCCAGTACTTC.

This clone has only one observation. This chain joins TRBV9 and TRBJ1-2, with D tentatively TRBD1 (6 bases). V was trimmed by 2 bases and J by 0 bases, leaving 17 bases between them. Germline V lookup: CDR1 SGDLS, CDR2 YYNGEE. The CDR3 length is 17 residues. The CDR3 DNA is TGTGCCAGCAGCGTCGGAAACGACAGGCCTTCTAACTATGGCTACACCTTC. It specifies CASSVGNDRPSNYGYTF.

This sequence joins TRBV27 and TRBJ1-6; D may be TRBD1 (6 bases). V lost 8 bases, J lost 14 bases, and 25 bases lay in between. Per germline, CDR1 MNHEY and CDR2 SMNVEV (reference sequence). CDR3 size: 15 residues. CDR3 residues: CASRSGRGLTSTLHF. In nucleotides, the CDR3 is TGTGCCAGCCGCTCTGGTAGGGGGTTAACGAGCACCCTCCACTTT.

V usage is TRBV19 and J usage is TRBJ2-3, with D possibly matching TRBD2 (5 bases). Germline-derived CDR1 and CDR2 are LNHDA and SQIVND (reference sequence). The length of the CDR3 is 13 residues. V was trimmed by 5 bases and J by 1 base, leaving 7 bases between them. CDR3 sequence (DNA): TGTGCCAGTAGTCTCGGGGGCACAGATACGCAGTATTTT. Translating gives CASSLGGTDTQYF.

This chain uses TRBV9 with TRBJ2-1; tentatively, D is TRBD1 (7 bases). This CDR3 spans 16 amino acids. Looked up from germline, CDR1 is SGDLS and CDR2 is YYNGEE. The V end was cut by 2 bases, the J end by 4 bases, with 16 bases between. The CDR3 DNA sequence: TGTGCCAGCAGCGTGACGGGGGACAGATCTTACAATGAGCAGTTCTTC. This codes for CASSVTGDRSYNEQFF.